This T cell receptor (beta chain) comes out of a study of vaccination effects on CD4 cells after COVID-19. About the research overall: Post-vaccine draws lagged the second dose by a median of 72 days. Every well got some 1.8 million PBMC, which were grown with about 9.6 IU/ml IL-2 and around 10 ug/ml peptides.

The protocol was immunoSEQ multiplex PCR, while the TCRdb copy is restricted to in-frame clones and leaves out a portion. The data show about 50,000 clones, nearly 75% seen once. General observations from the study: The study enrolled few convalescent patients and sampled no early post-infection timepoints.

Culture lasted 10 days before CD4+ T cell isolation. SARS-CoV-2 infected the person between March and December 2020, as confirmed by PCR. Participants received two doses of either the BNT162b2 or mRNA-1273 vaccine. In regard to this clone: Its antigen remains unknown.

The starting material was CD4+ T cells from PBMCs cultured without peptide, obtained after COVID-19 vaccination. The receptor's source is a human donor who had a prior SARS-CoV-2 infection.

The CDR3, as DNA: TGTGCCAGCAGCCCCGCCCTAGGCGGGGGCGAATATACGCAGTATTTT. Translation: CASSPALGGGEYTQYF. The chain links TRBV4-2 to TRBJ2-3; maybe TRBD2 (7 bases). The CDR3 totals 16 residues. V shed 4 bases and J shed 7 bases, with 21 bases lying between them. The germline gives CDR1 LGHNA, CDR2 YNFKEQ.